The clone carrying this T cell receptor (beta chain) was detected only a few times. The target antigen is unknown. Via MiXCR, TCRdb re-called the 5' RACE reads, giving one row per CDR3 protein. The sample carries around 400,000 distinct CDR3 sequences, approximately 25% recorded once. The V and J ends lost 3 bases and 7 bases, in that order; junction bases with no gene match: 12. Germline V CDR1 and CDR2: SGDLS, YYNGEE. This CDR3 region has 16 residues. The data were obtained in a study of T-cell memory formation after mild COVID-19. General study results and limits: Clones that contracted from day 15 to 85 were balanced CD4/CD8, while later expanders leaned CD4+.

Specimen: PBMCs or a T cell subset sorted from them (not recorded which). This sequence joins TRBV9 and TRBJ1-4; TRBD1 aligns across 7 bases. The source of this sequence is an adult woman who had mild COVID-19 (a few samples of this study predate the infection). Cell type and time point are not known. In nucleotides, the CDR3 is TGTGCCAGCAGCGCGACCGTGGGCAGGGGGGGTGAAAAACTGTTTTTT. Protein sequence: CASSATVGRGGEKLFF.